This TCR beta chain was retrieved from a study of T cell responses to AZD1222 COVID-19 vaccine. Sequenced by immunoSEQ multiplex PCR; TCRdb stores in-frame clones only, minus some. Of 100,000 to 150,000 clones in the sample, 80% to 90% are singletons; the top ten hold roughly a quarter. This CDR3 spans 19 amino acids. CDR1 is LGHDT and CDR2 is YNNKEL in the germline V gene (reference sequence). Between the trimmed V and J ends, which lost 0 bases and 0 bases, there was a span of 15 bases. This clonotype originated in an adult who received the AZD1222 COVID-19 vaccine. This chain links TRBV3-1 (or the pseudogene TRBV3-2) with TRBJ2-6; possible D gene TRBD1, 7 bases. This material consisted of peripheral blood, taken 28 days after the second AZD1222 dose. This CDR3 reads CASSQDQEGQLSGANVLTF. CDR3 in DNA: TGTGCCAGCAGCCAAGATCAGGAGGGACAGCTCTCTGGGGCCAACGTCCTGACTTTC.